The 16 T cell receptor beta chains given below trace back to one sample, sequenced in a study of memory CD8 T cells in hepatitis C reinfection. The time point was: late/post reinfection, 12 to 24 weeks after detection. No in vitro expansion preceded TCR sequencing of the sorted cells. TCRdb's copy holds only in-frame clones and misses some; the assay was immunoSEQ multiplex PCR. The data contain around 4,400 clones, 80% to 90% of them seen just once; the ten biggest clones take up 26%. The sequenced sample consisted of naive CD8+ T cells sorted from blood. The receptors derive from a man in his forties or fifties with hepatitis C virus infection.

The chain carries TRBV11-2 and TRBJ2-1; TRBD2 is a possible D gene (5 bases). Per the germline V gene, CDR1 is SGHAT and CDR2 is FQNNGV. V lost 0 bases to trimming and J lost 9 bases, with 15 bases between them. This CDR3 has 15 amino acids. For the CDR3, the DNA is TGTGCCAGCAGCTTAGAGGATCGGGAATTTATTGAGCAGTTCTTC. Protein sequence: CASSLEDREFIEQFF.

Details on this clone: One base separates it from a far larger clone, so it is likely a read error. This sample also contains other DNA sequences that code for the same CDR3. The chain recombines TRBV7-9 with TRBJ2-7; 8 bases line up with TRBD2. Germline V gene lookup returns CDR1 SEHNR and CDR2 FQNEAQ (reference sequence). The CDR3 consists of 15 residues. The trim removed 5 bases at V and 1 base at J, leaving 7 bases unmatched. The CDR3 DNA sequence: TGTGCCAGCAGCCAAGATCCGGGGGGGTCCTACGAGCAGTACTTC. As protein: CASSQDPGGSYEQYF.

This chain links TRBV7-9 with TRBJ2-3, with D perhaps matching TRBD2 (5 bases). Germline assignment: CDR1 SEHNR and CDR2 FQNEAQ (reference sequence). V was trimmed by 3 bases and J by 3 bases, leaving 7 bases between them. The CDR3 is made up of 13 amino acids. CDR3 coding DNA: TGTGCCAGCAGCTTTGGGGAGACAGATACGCAGTATTTT. This sequence encodes CASSFGETDTQYF.

The gene calls are TRBV30 and TRBJ2-1, with 9 bases lining up with TRBD2. CDR1 and CDR2 from the germline V gene are GTSNPN and SVGIG (reference sequence). The CDR3 covers 15 residues. V shed 0 bases, J shed 9 bases, and the junction held 9 bases outside the gene matches. The CDR3 DNA sequence: TGTGCCTGGAGTGTACTGGCGGGAGGGCCTTTTGAGCAGTTCTTC. It is translated as CAWSVLAGGPFEQFF.

CDR3 residues: CAWSVAGDGTEAFF. The CDR3 nucleotides read TGTGCCTGGAGTGTAGCGGGGGATGGCACTGAAGCTTTCTTT. The chain recombines TRBV30 with TRBJ1-1; a possible D gene is TRBD1 (5 bases). The CDR3 is made up of 14 amino acids. CDR1 and CDR2 (germline): GTSNPN, SVGIG (reference sequence). V lost 0 bases to trimming and J lost 4 bases, with 12 bases between them. The variable domain in full, completed from reference TRBV30 and TRBJ1-1, reads SQTIHQWPATLVQPVGSPLSLECTVEGTSNPNLYWYRQAAGRGLQLLFYSVGIGQISSEVPQNLSASRPQDRQFILSSKKLLLSDSGFYLCAWSVAGDGTEAFFGQGTRLTVV.

This sequence joins TRBV4-2 and TRBJ2-1, with 9 bases fitting TRBD2. J was trimmed by 10 bases and V by 5 bases; bases with no gene match: 6. Germline V lookup: CDR1 LGHNA, CDR2 YNFKEQ. CDR3 length: 13 amino acids. In DNA, the CDR3 is TGTGCCAGCAGCGGACTAGCGTTAGGGGAGCAGTTCTTC. The encoded protein is CASSGLALGEQFF.

The chain has TRBV4-3 and TRBJ2-5; maybe TRBD1 (6 bases). The CDR3 is 16 residues long. Trimming took off 0 bases at V and 2 bases at J, with 13 bases between the two ends. Germline values: CDR1 LGHNA, CDR2 YSLEER. This CDR3 reads CASSQDGGDRQETQYF. The CDR3 DNA sequence: TGCGCCAGCAGCCAAGATGGGGGAGACAGGCAAGAGACCCAGTACTTC.

This clone was detected only once. This chain uses TRBV9 with TRBJ2-1; TRBD1 aligns across 7 bases. V lost 0 bases to trimming and J lost 6 bases; unmatched junction nucleotides: 6. Germline assignment: CDR1 SGDLS and CDR2 YYNGEE. This CDR3 comprises 15 residues. The CDR3: CASSVDGTDLNEQFF. The CDR3 DNA is TGTGCCAGCAGCGTAGATGGGACAGATCTCAATGAGCAGTTCTTC.

This chain connects TRBV27 to TRBJ2-5; TRBD2 matches at 15 bases. Germline V CDR1 and CDR2: MNHEY, SMNVEV (reference sequence). CDR3 length: 18 amino acids. Losses at the gene ends were 4 bases for V and 1 base for J; bases not matched to a gene: 7. CDR3 DNA sequence: TGTGCCAGCAGTTCCGGACTAGCGGGAGGGCCGGGCCAAGAGACCCAGTACTTC. This encodes CASSSGLAGGPGQETQYF.

V gene TRBV5-6 combines with J gene TRBJ2-7; maybe TRBD1 (5 bases). Germline V CDR1 and CDR2: SGHDT, YYEEEE. V lost 0 bases to trimming and J lost 2 bases, with 12 bases between them. This CDR3 is 15 amino acids long. DNA for the CDR3: TGTGCCAGCAGCTTGGCAGCAGGGCTAACCTACGAGCAGTACTTC. Its protein product is CASSLAAGLTYEQYF.

This clone appeared once. This chain joins TRBV21-1 and TRBJ2-7; the table calls TRBD2, which could not be checked here. TRBV21-1 is assigned pseudogene status. The CDR3 is 15 amino acids. The CDR3 region is CASSKAATSTYEQYF. The CDR3 DNA is TGTGCCAGCAGCAAAGCGGCGACTAGTACCTACGAGCAGTACTTC.

The gene calls are TRBV19 and TRBJ2-3; D remains unclear. V shed 5 bases and J shed 2 bases, with 8 bases lying between them. CDR3 length: 13 amino acids. CDR1 is LNHDA, CDR2 SQIVND, per germline (reference sequence). The CDR3 loop reads CASSSTDTDTQYF. CDR3 DNA sequence: TGTGCCAGTAGTTCCACAGACACAGATACGCAGTATTTT.

A few counts support this clone. V usage is TRBV4-3 and J usage is TRBJ1-1; the D gene is possibly TRBD1 (5 bases). From germline, CDR1 is LGHNA and CDR2 YSLEER. CDR3 length: 15 residues. With 0 bases removed from V and 4 bases from J, the gap between germline ends came to 12 bases. The CDR3 coding sequence is TGCGCCAGCAGCCAAGATTTCCACGGGGGCACTGAAGCTTTCTTT. Protein: CASSQDFHGGTEAFF.

V gene TRBV9 combines with J gene TRBJ1-1, with D unclear. V shed 0 bases and J shed 2 bases, with 8 bases lying between them. Germline V CDR1 and CDR2: SGDLS, YYNGEE. This CDR3 is 14 amino acids long. The CDR3 region is CASSVGGPNTEAFF. CDR3 DNA sequence: TGTGCCAGCAGCGTAGGAGGGCCCAACACTGAAGCTTTCTTT.

This rearrangement joins TRBV4-3 to TRBJ2-1; no clear D gene. This CDR3 has 17 amino acids. From germline, CDR1 is LGHNA and CDR2 YSLEER. Trimming left V 0 bases short and J 7 bases short, with 19 bases between. The CDR3 here is CASSQDGYTTGANEQFF. DNA of the CDR3: TGCGCCAGCAGCCAAGATGGTTACACGACGGGTGCAAATGAGCAGTTCTTC.

V and J are TRBV27 and TRBJ1-5; D may be TRBD1 (5 bases). The CDR3 is 14 residues long. Germline CDR1 is MNHEY and CDR2 is SMNVEV (reference sequence). Trimming stripped 2 bases from V and 7 bases from J, with 12 bases between. The CDR3 loop is CASSLQGRGQPQHF. CDR3 nucleotide sequence: TGTGCCAGCAGTTTACAGGGAAGGGGCCAGCCCCAGCATTTT.